The clone carrying this TCR beta chain has a handful of counts. Its antigen is not identified. The record originates from a study of blood T cells in healthy people across ages. Study-level information: Capturing about one barcoded beta molecule per two T cells was achieved by template switching.

Study-wide results and limits: Per-million-T-cell TCR beta diversity fell roughly linearly with age.

The use of a sample-barcoded 5' primer and a J-beta primer mix characterized a second PCR of 7 to 11 cycles. The template-switch adaptor, which had 12 random nucleotides, put a tag on each cDNA molecule. TCRdb itself ran the 5' RACE reads through MiXCR, one entry per CDR3 protein. The table records hundreds of thousands of distinct CDR3 sequences, about 30% of them present only once. Between the trimmed V and J ends, which lost 3 bases and 4 bases, there was a span of 10 bases. CDR1 MGHDK and CDR2 SYGVNS come from the germline V gene. The CDR3 is 14 residues long. Collection of 9.5 to 10 milliliters of peripheral blood was performed for each donor.

The specimen was blood. The chain joins TRBV25-1 to TRBJ1-5; no reliable D call. This receptor was obtained from a woman older than 75 in good health. CDR3 sequence (DNA): TGTGCCAGCAGTGAGGGGTGGACTAATCAGCCCCAGCATTTT. Its protein is CASSEGWTNQPQHF.